The clone carrying this TCR beta chain has just one count. The antigen is unknown. The sample originates from a study of graft-versus-host responses after intestinal transplantation. Data came from immunoSEQ multiplex PCR; TCRdb stores just in-frame clones and leaves some out. The profile covers approximately 80,000 clones, with roughly nine tenths appearing a single time and approximately 0.34% taken by the ten largest. Germline V lookup: CDR1 SGHRS, CDR2 YFSETQ. The CDR3 contains 14 residues. V lost 1 base and J lost 2; bases outside the gene matches: 1. V and J are TRBV5-1 and TRBJ1-2; 8 positions agree with TRBD1. Sequenced material: unstimulated CD4+ T cells sorted from spleen or lymph node cells, taken before intestinal transplant. This clonotype was sampled from a human donor who received an intestinal transplant. CDR3 nucleotide sequence: TGCGCCAGCAGCTTGAGACAGGGGAACTATGGCTACACCTTC. Its protein product is CASSLRQGNYGYTF.